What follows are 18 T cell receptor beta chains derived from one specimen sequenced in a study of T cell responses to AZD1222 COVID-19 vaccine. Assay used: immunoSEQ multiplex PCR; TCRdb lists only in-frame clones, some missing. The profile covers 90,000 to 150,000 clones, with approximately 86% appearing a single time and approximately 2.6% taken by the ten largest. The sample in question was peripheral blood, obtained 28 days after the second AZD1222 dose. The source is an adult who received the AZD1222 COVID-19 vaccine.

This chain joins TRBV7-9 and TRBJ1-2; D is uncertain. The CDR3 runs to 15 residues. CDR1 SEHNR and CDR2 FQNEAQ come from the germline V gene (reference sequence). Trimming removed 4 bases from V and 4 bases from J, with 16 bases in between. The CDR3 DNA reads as TGTGCCAGCAGCTCCAATGCTCCATCGGGCTATGGCTACACCTTC. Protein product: CASSSNAPSGYGYTF.

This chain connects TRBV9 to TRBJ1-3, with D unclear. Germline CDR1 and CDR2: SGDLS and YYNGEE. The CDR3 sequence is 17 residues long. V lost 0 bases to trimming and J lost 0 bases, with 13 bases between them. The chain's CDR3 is CASSVGLDASSGNTIYF. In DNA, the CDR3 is TGTGCCAGCAGCGTAGGTCTGGACGCTTCCTCTGGAAACACCATATATTTT. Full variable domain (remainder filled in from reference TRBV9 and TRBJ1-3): DSGVTQTPKHLITATGQRVTLRCSPRSGDLSVYWYQQSLDQGLQFLIQYYNGEERAKGNILERFSAQQFPDLHSELNLSSLELGDSALYFCASSVGLDASSGNTIYFGEGSWLTVV.

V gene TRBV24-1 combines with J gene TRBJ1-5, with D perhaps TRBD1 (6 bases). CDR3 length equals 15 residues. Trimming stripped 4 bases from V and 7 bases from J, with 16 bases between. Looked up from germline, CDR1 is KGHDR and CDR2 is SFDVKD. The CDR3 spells CATSEIPGVRQPQHF. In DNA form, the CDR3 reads TGTGCCACCAGTGAAATACCAGGGGTGCGGCAGCCCCAGCATTTT.

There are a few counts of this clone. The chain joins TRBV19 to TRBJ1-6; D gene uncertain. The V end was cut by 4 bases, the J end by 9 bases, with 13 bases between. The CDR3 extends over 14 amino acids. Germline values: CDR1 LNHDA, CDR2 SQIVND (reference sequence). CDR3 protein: CASSRVLSISPLHF. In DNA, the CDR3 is TGTGCCAGTAGTAGGGTGCTTTCTATTTCACCCCTCCACTTT.

The CDR3 DNA sequence: TGCAGTGCTAGTTCGCCTAGCGGGGCGCGGGGGGCCCAGTACTTC. This translates into CSASSPSGARGAQYF. The V and J genes are TRBV20-1 and TRBJ2-5; 9 bases line up with TRBD2. The CDR3 totals 15 residues. The J segment lost 9 bases and the V segment lost 3 bases, leaving 14 bases of the junction unmatched. In germline, CDR1 is DFQATT, CDR2 SNEGSKA (reference sequence).

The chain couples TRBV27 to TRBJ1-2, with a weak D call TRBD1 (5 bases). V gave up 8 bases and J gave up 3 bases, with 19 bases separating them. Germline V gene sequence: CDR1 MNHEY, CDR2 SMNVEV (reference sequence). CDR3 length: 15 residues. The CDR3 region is CASSSLSDSHYGYTF. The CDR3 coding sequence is TGTGCCAGCTCCTCCTTGTCTGACAGTCACTATGGCTACACCTTC.

The DNA of the CDR3 is TGTGCCAGTAGTGCGGGGGCGGTGGATTCACCCCTCCACTTT. Protein: CASSAGAVDSPLHF. The chain joins TRBV19 to TRBJ1-6; a weak D match, TRBD1 (6 bases). Germline CDR1 LNHDA, CDR2 SQIVND (reference sequence). The CDR3 totals 14 residues. Trimming left V 5 bases short and J 8 bases short, with 13 bases between.

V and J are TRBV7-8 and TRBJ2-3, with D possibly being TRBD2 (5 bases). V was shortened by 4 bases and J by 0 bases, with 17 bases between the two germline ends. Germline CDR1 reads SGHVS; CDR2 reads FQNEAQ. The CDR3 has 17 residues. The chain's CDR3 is CASSSRPVRTSTDTQYF. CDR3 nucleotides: TGTGCCAGCAGCTCTAGGCCCGTGCGGACTAGCACAGATACGCAGTATTTT. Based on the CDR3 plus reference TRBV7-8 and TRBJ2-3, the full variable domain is GAGVSQSPRYKVAKRGQDVALRCDPISGHVSLFWYQQALGQGPEFLTYFQNEAQLDKSGLPSDRFFAERPEGSVSTLKIQRTQQEDSAVYLCASSSRPVRTSTDTQYFGPGTRLTVL.

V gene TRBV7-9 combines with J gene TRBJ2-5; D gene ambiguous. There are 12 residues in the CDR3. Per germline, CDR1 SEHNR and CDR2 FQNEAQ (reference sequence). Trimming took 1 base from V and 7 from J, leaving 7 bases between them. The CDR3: CASSLDSVTQYF. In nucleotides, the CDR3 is TGTGCCAGCAGCTTAGATTCTGTGACCCAGTACTTC.

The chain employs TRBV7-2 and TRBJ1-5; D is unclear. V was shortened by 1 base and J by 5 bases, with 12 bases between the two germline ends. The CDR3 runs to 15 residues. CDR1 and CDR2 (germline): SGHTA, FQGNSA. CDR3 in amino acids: CASSLDGRFYQPQHF. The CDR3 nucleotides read TGTGCCAGCAGCTTAGACGGGCGCTTTTATCAGCCCCAGCATTTT.

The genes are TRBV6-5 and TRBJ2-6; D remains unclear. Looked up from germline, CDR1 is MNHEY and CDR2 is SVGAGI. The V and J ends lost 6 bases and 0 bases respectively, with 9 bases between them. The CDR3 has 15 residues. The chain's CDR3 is CASRGLSSGANVLTF. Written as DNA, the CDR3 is TGTGCCAGCAGGGGTTTGTCCTCTGGGGCCAACGTCCTGACTTTC.

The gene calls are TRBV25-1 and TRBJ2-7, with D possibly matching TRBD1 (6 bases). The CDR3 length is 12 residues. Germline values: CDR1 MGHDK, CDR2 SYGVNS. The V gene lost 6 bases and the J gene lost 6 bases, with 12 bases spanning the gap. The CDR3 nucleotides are TGTGCCAGCAGCGTGCAGGGGATCGAGCAGTACTTC. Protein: CASSVQGIEQYF.

CDR3 coding DNA: TGCGCCAGCAGCCTGGGACCGAGAAGTAGTGAGACCCAGTACTTC. It encodes CASSLGPRSSETQYF. This sequence joins TRBV5-1 and TRBJ2-5, with D perhaps matching TRBD1 or TRBD2 (5 bases each). This CDR3 is built from 15 residues. V was trimmed by 4 bases and J by 5 bases, leaving 18 bases between them. The germline CDR1 and CDR2 sequences are SGHRS and YFSETQ.

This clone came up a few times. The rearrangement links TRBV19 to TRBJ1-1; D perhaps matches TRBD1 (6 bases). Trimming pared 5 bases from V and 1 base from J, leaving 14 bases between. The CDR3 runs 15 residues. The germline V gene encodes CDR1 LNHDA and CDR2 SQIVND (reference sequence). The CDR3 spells CASSLYRASNTEAFF. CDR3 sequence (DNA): TGTGCCAGTAGTCTGTACAGGGCCTCGAACACTGAAGCTTTCTTT. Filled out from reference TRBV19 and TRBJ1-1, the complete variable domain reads DGGITQSPKYLFRKEGQNVTLSCEQNLNHDAMYWYRQDPGQGLRLIYYSQIVNDFQKGDIAEGYSVSREKKESFPLTVTSAQKNPTAFYLCASSLYRASNTEAFFGQGTRLTVV.

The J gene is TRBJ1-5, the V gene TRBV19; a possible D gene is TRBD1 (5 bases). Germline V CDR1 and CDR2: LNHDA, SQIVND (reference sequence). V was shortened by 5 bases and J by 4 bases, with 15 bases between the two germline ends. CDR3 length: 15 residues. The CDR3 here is CASSALGVRNQPQHF. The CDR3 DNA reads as TGTGCCAGTAGTGCCCTGGGGGTTCGGAATCAGCCCCAGCATTTT.

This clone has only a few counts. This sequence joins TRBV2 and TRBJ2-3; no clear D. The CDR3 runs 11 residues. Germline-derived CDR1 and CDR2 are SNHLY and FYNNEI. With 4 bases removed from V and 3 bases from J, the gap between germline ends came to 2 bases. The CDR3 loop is CASSVTDTQYF. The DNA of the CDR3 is TGTGCCAGCAGTGTAACAGATACGCAGTATTTT.

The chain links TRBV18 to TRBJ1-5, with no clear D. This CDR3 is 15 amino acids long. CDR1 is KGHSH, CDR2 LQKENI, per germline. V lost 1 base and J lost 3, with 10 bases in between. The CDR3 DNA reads TGTGCCAGCTCACCACTCCCCAGTGACAATCAGCCCCAGCATTTT. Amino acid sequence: CASSPLPSDNQPQHF.

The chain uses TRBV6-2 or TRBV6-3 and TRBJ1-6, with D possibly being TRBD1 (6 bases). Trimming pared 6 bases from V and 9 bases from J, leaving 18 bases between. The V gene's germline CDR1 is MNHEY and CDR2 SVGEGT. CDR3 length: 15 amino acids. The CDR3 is CASSLQGMASSPLHF. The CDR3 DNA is TGTGCCAGCAGCCTACAGGGAATGGCCAGTTCACCCCTCCACTTT.